The 8 T cell receptor beta chains below all came from one sample that was sequenced in a study of OX40 agonist ivuxolimab in advanced cancers. The protocol was immunoSEQ multiplex PCR, while the TCRdb copy is restricted to in-frame clones and leaves out a portion. This sample has around 65,000 clones; nearly 90% occur once, and the top ten carry about 5%. This specimen was CD4+ or CD8+ T cells sorted from blood, taken in a trial of the OX40 agonist ivuxolimab. Receptor source: an adult with an advanced solid tumor such as melanoma, head and neck, liver or kidney cancer.

The CDR3 protein is CASSTPPGTADTEAFF. The CDR3 region has the DNA TGTGCCAGCAGCACCCCCCCCGGGACAGCGGACACTGAAGCTTTCTTT. V usage is TRBV11-1 and J usage is TRBJ1-1; 7 bases fit TRBD1. The CDR3 covers 16 residues. With 5 bases clipped from V and 3 bases from J, the junction kept 12 bases outside the gene matches. Germline CDR1 SGHAT, CDR2 FQDESV (reference sequence).

Turning to this clone: Sequence at one end of the junction differs from germline and may be a read error. The CDR3 sequence is CASRTGGAYGCTF. Written as DNA, the CDR3 is TGTGCCAGTCGGACAGGGGGCGCTTATGGCTGCACCTTC. V usage is TRBV19 and J usage is TRBJ1-2, with 11 bases aligning to TRBD1. Germline CDR1 reads LNHDA; CDR2 reads SQIVND (reference sequence). CDR3 length equals 13 residues.

The rearrangement uses TRBV5-8 and TRBJ2-1, with TRBD2 matching 7 bases. The CDR3 runs to 15 residues. Trimming at V came to 5 bases and at J to 4 bases, leaving 9 bases not matched to a gene. Per germline, CDR1 SGHTS and CDR2 YDEGEE. CDR3 region: CASRLTSSIYNEQFF. The CDR3 DNA sequence: TGTGCCAGCAGATTGACTAGCAGTATTTACAATGAGCAGTTCTTC.

V gene TRBV5-1 combines with J gene TRBJ1-1; TRBD1 matches 7 bases. Germline-derived CDR1 and CDR2 are SGHRS and YFSETQ. The CDR3 has 15 amino acids. The trim removed 0 bases at V and 2 bases at J, leaving 4 bases unmatched. CDR3 in amino acids: CASSLVQGFNTEAFF. For the CDR3, the DNA is TGCGCCAGCAGCTTGGTACAGGGGTTCAACACTGAAGCTTTCTTT.

This rearrangement joins TRBV18 to TRBJ2-1, with D perhaps TRBD1 (6 bases). The germline gives CDR1 KGHSH, CDR2 LQKENI. V was cut by 3 bases and J by 10 bases, with 7 bases left in between. This CDR3 spans 11 amino acids. Here the CDR3 reads CASSPDREQFF. CDR3 coding DNA: TGTGCCAGCTCACCGGACAGAGAGCAGTTCTTC. The entire variable domain, with the rest obtained from reference TRBV18 and TRBJ2-1, is as follows: NAGVMQNPRHLVRRRGQEARLRCSPMKGHSHVYWYRQLPEEGLKFMVYLQKENIIDESGMPKERFSAEFPKEGPSILRIQQVVRGDSAAYFCASSPDREQFFGPGTRLTVL.

In the case of this clone: A read error may account for a junction end that differs from germline. The V call is TRBV6-6, the J call TRBJ1-2; D is uncertain. There are 13 residues in the CDR3. CDR1 and CDR2 from the germline V gene are MNHNY and SVGAGI (reference sequence). The CDR3 DNA follows: TGTGCCATCAGTACTGGACGGGTCTATGGCTACACCTTC. The encoded protein is CAISTGRVYGYTF.

The chain carries TRBV28 and TRBJ1-2, with D unclear. The CDR3 is 15 amino acids. The V and J ends lost 2 bases and 2 bases respectively, with 12 bases between them. Germline lookup yields CDR1 MDHEN and CDR2 SYDVKM. In DNA form, the CDR3 reads TGTGCCAGCAGTTTAGTTTTTGCGGGAAACTATGGCTACACCTTC. It encodes CASSLVFAGNYGYTF.

The rearrangement links TRBV11-2 to TRBJ2-3; TRBD1 aligns across 8 bases. Trimming removed 4 bases from V and 2 bases from J; junction bases left unmatched: 5. This CDR3 is 15 amino acids long. Germline loops: CDR1 SGHAT, CDR2 FQNNGV. The CDR3 sequence is CASSYRGQVTDTQYF. The CDR3 DNA reads as TGTGCCAGCAGCTACAGGGGACAGGTCACAGATACGCAGTATTTT.